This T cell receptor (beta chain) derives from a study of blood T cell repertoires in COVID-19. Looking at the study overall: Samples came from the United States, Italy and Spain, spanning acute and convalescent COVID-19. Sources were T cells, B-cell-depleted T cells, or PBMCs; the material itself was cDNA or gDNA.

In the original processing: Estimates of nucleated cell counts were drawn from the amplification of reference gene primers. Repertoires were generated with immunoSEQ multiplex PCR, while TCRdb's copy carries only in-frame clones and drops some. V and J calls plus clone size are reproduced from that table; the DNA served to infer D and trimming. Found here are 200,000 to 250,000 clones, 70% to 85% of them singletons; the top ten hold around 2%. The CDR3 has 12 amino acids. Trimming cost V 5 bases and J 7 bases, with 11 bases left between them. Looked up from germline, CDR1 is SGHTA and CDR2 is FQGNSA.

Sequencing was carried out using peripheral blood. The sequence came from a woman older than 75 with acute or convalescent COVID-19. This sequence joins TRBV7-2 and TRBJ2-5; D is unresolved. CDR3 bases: TGTGCCAGCAGCCCCGTAGCCGGGACCCAGTACTTC. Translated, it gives CASSPVAGTQYF.